This T cell receptor (beta chain) was captured in a study of blood T cells in healthy people across ages. Healthy Russian Caucasian donors spanned ages about 6 to 100 years. Combining a sample-barcoded 5' primer with a J-beta primer mix, a second PCR ran for roughly 7 to 12 cycles. CDR3-containing paired-end reads numbered at least 3 million in each sample. Each CDR3 protein is one row after TCRdb ran MiXCR on the 5' RACE reads. The top ten clones hold 4% of a sample with over a million distinct CDR3 sequences, roughly two fifths of them seen once. The CDR3 is made up of 13 amino acids. V lost 5 bases and J lost 11, with 18 bases in between. CDR1 is MNHEY and CDR2 is SVGEGT in the germline V gene.

The TCR was taken from a woman aged 18 to 35 in good health. V is TRBV6-2 or TRBV6-3 and J is TRBJ2-5; D gene uncertain. The sequencing input was blood. CDR3 bases: TGTGCCAGCAGTCTAAACCGGTACAATGAGCAGTACTTC. This sequence encodes CASSLNRYNEQYF.